The source of this T cell receptor beta chain is a study of graft-versus-host responses after intestinal transplantation. Looking at the study overall: Anti-thymocyte globulin induction preceded around 3 years of tacrolimus and steroid maintenance in all recipients.

Germline CDR1 MNHEY, CDR2 SMNVEV (reference sequence). The V segment lost 6 bases and the J segment 7 bases; nucleotides outside the gene matches: 7. This CDR3 has 14 residues. Clones were read by immunoSEQ multiplex PCR, and TCRdb kept only the in-frame ones, dropping some. The sample lists 25,000 or so clones, roughly 90% occurring once. The V call is TRBV27, the J call TRBJ1-5, with TRBD1 identical over 9 bases. The sequences come from PBMCs, collected around 40 days after intestinal transplant. This receptor was taken from a human patient who received an intestinal transplant, so some T cells may come from the graft donor. CDR3 amino acids: CASSPGQGKQPQHF. DNA of the CDR3: TGTGCCAGCAGCCCGGGACAGGGTAAACAGCCCCAGCATTTT.